This T cell receptor (beta chain) appears in the sequencing data of a study of metastatic and nonmetastatic thyroid tumors. TCRdb reanalyzed the PCR reads via MiXCR. The table lists 15,000 to 20,000 clones, approximately 32% of them singletons. Thyroid surgery was preceded by no treatment in any patient. By share, this clone counts as medium-sized (0.01 to 0.1%). V lost 7 bases and J lost 4; bases outside the gene matches: 10. This CDR3 has 16 amino acids. Germline V gives CDR1 SNHLY, CDR2 FYNNEI. V gene TRBV2 combines with J gene TRBJ1-6, with 7 bases matching TRBD1. Sample: tumor tissue. The sequence came from a female donor with papillary thyroid cancer or a benign thyroid nodule (not recorded which). Some clones in this sample may be carry-over from other donors' samples. The CDR3 DNA reads as TGTGCCAGCACCTTAGGGGGCGCAGCGTATAATTCACCCCTCCACTTT. This encodes CASTLGGAAYNSPLHF.